Here is one TCR beta chain with its context. The data belong to a study of blood T cell repertoires in COVID-19. V was clipped by 0 bases and J by 4 bases, with 12 bases between them. Germline V gives CDR1 SGHAT, CDR2 FQNNGV. CDR3 length: 15 residues. Original processing notes: The assay estimated nucleated cells by amplifying reference gene primers. TCRdb keeps only in-frame clones here, not all; method: immunoSEQ multiplex PCR. V, J and clone size are those of that table, while D and trimming were read from the DNA. The data show roughly 260,000 clones, with approximately 80% seen just once and approximately 4.5% held by the top ten.

Source material: peripheral blood. The genes are TRBV11-2 and TRBJ1-1; D perhaps matches TRBD1 (5 bases). This clonotype was sampled from a woman aged 65 to 85 with acute or convalescent COVID-19. The DNA for the CDR3 is TGTGCCAGCAGCTTAGAAGGGGCGTCGGGCACTGAAGCTTTCTTT. Its protein product is CASSLEGASGTEAFF. Complete variable domain (other parts from reference TRBV11-2 and TRBJ1-1): EAGVAQSPRYKIIEKRQSVAFWCNPISGHATLYWYQQILGQGPKLLIQFQNNGVVDDSQLPKDRFSAERLKGVDSTLKIQPAKLEDSAVYLCASSLEGASGTEAFFGQGTRLTVV.